This is a list of T cell receptor beta chains from one sample in a study of graft-versus-host responses after intestinal transplantation. TCRdb's table, derived via immunoSEQ multiplex PCR, lists solely in-frame clones and lacks some. The sample has over 100,000 clones, about 92% seen once; the top ten hold 1% to 1.5%. These receptors lack a known antigen. The sequencing used unstimulated CD8+ T cells sorted from spleen or lymph node cells, collected before transplant. The receptor set was obtained from a human donor who was the organ donor for an intestinal transplant. The CDR3 runs from the conserved cysteine through the conserved F or W. Fields, in order: CDR3 length, V gene, J gene, CDR3 protein.

>10|TRBV6-1|TRBJ1-4
CASGYEKLFF
>14|TRBV11-2|TRBJ2-1
CASSLGGGYNEQFF
>14|TRBV28|TRBJ2-1
CASSFPEEYNEQFF
>15|TRBV4-2|TRBJ2-7
CASSQEVGGNYEQYF
>15|TRBV5-6|TRBJ2-1
CASSDRTGHYNEQFF
>11|TRBV29-1|TRBJ1-1
CSVSGAFEAFF
>16|TRBV4-3|TRBJ2-1
CASSLRLAGGTDEQFF
>13|TRBV30|TRBJ2-1
CAWSVLAGDEQFF
>17|TRBV4-2|TRBJ2-1
CASSLYLLGREHNEQFF
>16|TRBV27|TRBJ2-3
CASNPVGGWGADTQYF
>15|TRBV4-1|TRBJ2-1
CASSQGDLLHNEQFF
>15|TRBV10-3|TRBJ2-3
CAISGTSGRTDTQYF
>13|TRBV5-1|TRBJ2-7
CASSSKEGDEQYF
>13|TRBV6-1|TRBJ2-7
CASSPTDYYEQYF
>13|TRBV27|TRBJ2-1
CASKKGIYNEQFF
>12|TRBV7-6|TRBJ1-2
CASSLDNYGYTF
>16|TRBV28|TRBJ2-7
CASSLRAGSRYYEQYF
>13|TRBV6-6|TRBJ1-4
CASSSGINEKLFF
>18|TRBV27|TRBJ2-3
CASSFVIGGRSHTDTQYF
>16|TRBV5-6|TRBJ2-7
CASSEITGTGGYEQYF
>17|TRBV19|TRBJ2-4
CASTVRGGELAKNIQYF
>15|TRBV7-2|TRBJ1-5
CASSLAPAENQPQHF
>14|TRBV6-6|TRBJ2-5
CASRGLAGGGTQYF
>14|TRBV11-1|.
CASSPSGRAVEQYF
>11|TRBV2|TRBJ2-7
CAGLGNREQYF
>14|TRBV27|TRBJ1-5
CASSSRGTNQPQHF
>14|TRBV27|TRBJ2-7
CASSLSGLSYEQYF
>13|TRBV19|TRBJ1-1
CASKGGVNFEAFF
>15|TRBV12-5|TRBJ2-1
CASGLGPGRTNEQFF
>14|TRBV6-1|TRBJ1-2
CASTNSGLGYGYTF
>13|TRBV5-1|TRBJ1-2
CASSATSQVGYTF
>17|TRBV6-1|TRBJ1-1
CASSEALTSIKNTEAFF
>11|TRBV30|TRBJ2-7
CAWSESYEQYF
>12|TRBV6-1|TRBJ1-2
CASSPGGYGYTF
>17|TRBV19|TRBJ1-1
CASSIDLRGNRDTEAFF
>16|TRBV27|TRBJ2-1
CASSLSSEGAYNEQFF
>16|TRBV25-1|TRBJ2-2
CASSEWGNANTGELFF
>13|TRBV30|TRBJ1-2
CAWSVAGHFGYTF
>12|TRBV28|TRBJ2-7
CASSSGRYEQYF
>11|TRBV19|TRBJ2-1
CASTFYNEQFF
>17|TRBV27|TRBJ2-7
CASRLMGRQGGSYEQYF
>18|TRBV28|TRBJ1-5
CASSPHRGNLYSNQPQHF
>13|TRBV19|TRBJ2-7
CASSLGGSGEQYF